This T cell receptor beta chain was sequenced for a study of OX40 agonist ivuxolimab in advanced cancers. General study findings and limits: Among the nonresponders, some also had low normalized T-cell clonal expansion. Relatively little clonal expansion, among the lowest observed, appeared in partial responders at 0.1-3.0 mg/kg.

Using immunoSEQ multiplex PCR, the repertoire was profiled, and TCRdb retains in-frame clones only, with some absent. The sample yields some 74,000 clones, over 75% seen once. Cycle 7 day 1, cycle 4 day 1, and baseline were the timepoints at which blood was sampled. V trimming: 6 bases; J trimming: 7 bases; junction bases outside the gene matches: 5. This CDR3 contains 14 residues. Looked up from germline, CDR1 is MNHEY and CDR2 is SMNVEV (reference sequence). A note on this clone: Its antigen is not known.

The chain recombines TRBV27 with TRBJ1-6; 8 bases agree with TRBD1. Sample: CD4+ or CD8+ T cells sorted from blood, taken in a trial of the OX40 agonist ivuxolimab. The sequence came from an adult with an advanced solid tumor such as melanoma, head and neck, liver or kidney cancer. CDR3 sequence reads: CASRPTGVNSPLHF. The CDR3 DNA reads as TGTGCCAGCAGGCCGACAGGGGTAAATTCACCCCTCCACTTT.